This T cell receptor (beta chain) was obtained from a study of identical twins. TCRdb re-called the 5' RACE reads with MiXCR, one entry per CDR3 protein. The sample has roughly 720,000 distinct CDR3 sequences; roughly 18% are singletons. V lost 11 bases and J 2 bases, leaving 11 bases between the germline ends. CDR1 is MDHEN and CDR2 is SYDVKM in the germline V gene. The CDR3 loop spans 12 amino acids. This same sample was also part of a study on T cells expressing NK-cell markers.

The gene calls are TRBV28 and TRBJ2-3; D may be TRBD1 or TRBD2 (5 bases each). The specimen was PBMCs. The receptor's source is a woman aged 18-35 years in good health. The CDR3 reads CALGENTDTQYF. As DNA, the CDR3 is TGTGCCCTGGGGGAAAACACAGATACGCAGTATTTT.